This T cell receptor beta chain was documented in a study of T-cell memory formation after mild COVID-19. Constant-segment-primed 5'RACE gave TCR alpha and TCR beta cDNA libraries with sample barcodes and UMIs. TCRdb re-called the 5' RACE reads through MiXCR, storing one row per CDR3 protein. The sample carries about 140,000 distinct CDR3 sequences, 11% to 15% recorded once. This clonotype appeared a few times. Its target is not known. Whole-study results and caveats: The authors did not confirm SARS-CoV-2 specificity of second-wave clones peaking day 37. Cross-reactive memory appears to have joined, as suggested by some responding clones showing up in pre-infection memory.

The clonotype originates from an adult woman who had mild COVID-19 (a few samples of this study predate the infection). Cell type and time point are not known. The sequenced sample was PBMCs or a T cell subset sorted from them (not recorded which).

CDR3 nucleotides: TGTGCCAGCAGCGCCTGGACAGGGACTGAAGCTTTCTTT. Translation: CASSAWTGTEAFF. V usage is TRBV7-9 and J usage is TRBJ1-1, with 8 bases identical to TRBD1. In germline, CDR1 is SEHNR, CDR2 FQNEAQ (reference sequence). Trimming removed 5 bases from V and 5 bases from J; junction bases left unmatched: 4. This CDR3 has 13 amino acids.